Listed below are T cell receptor beta chains from one sample, sequenced in a study of regulatory T cells in long-lasting Graves disease. TCRdb reprocessed the multiplex PCR reads via MiXCR and lists one record per CDR3 protein. The table includes 540,000 or so distinct CDR3 sequences, roughly 14% detected once. A further study also used this sample, focusing on T cells in Graves' hyperthyroidism and ophthalmopathy.

Here the sequenced sample was peripheral blood mononuclear cells (PBMCs), taken at new diagnosis, from a patient treated with antithyroid drugs. Every receptor here comes from a man aged 25-40 years with Graves disease. The CDR3 runs from the conserved cysteine through the conserved F or W. Each record gives: clone size, D gene, J gene, V gene, CDR3 DNA, CDR3 protein. D genes are given only for firm matches. Size is stated for part of the rows, as once, few or many counts, or as a class when the clone is expanded.

abundance: NA
d_gene: TRBD2
j_gene: TRBJ2-3
v_gene: TRBV5-1
CDR3nt: TGCGCCAGCAGCTTTATCGGACTAGTCTCCTCAGATACGCAGTATTTT
CDR3aa: CASSFIGLVSSDTQYF

abundance: many
d_gene: TRBD2
j_gene: TRBJ2-1
v_gene: TRBV2
CDR3nt: TGTGCCAGCAGTGAAACTAGCGGGGCACTGGATGAGCAGTTCTTC
CDR3aa: CASSETSGALDEQFF

abundance: NA
d_gene: NA
j_gene: TRBJ1-4
v_gene: TRBV5-4
CDR3nt: TGTGCCAGCAGCTTGGGTGCGGGTGAAAAACTGTTTTTT
CDR3aa: CASSLGAGEKLFF

abundance: NA
d_gene: TRBD1
j_gene: TRBJ2-2
v_gene: TRBV7-6
CDR3nt: TGTGCCAGCAGCTCAACAGGGGGCAATGGCGGGGAGCTGTTTTTT
CDR3aa: CASSSTGGNGGELFF

abundance: many
d_gene: NA
j_gene: TRBJ2-1
v_gene: TRBV7-8
CDR3nt: TGTGCCAGCATCCCTCCCGGTGGAACCACTAACAATGAGCAGTTCTTC
CDR3aa: CASIPPGGTTNNEQFF

abundance: NA
d_gene: NA
j_gene: TRBJ1-1
v_gene: TRBV30
CDR3nt: TGTGCCTGGAGTGGCAGGGGAACGAACACTGAAGCTTTCTTT
CDR3aa: CAWSGRGTNTEAFF

abundance: many
d_gene: NA
j_gene: TRBJ1-5
v_gene: TRBV20-1
CDR3nt: TGCAGTGCCCCCGGAGGGGGGGATAGCAATCAGCCCCAGCATTTT
CDR3aa: CSAPGGGDSNQPQHF

abundance: many
d_gene: NA
j_gene: TRBJ2-3
v_gene: TRBV12-3/TRBV12-4
CDR3nt: TGTGCCAGCAGTACAAACGTCGGACCTCTCCCGGATACGCAGTATTTT
CDR3aa: CASSTNVGPLPDTQYF

abundance: many
d_gene: NA
j_gene: TRBJ2-1
v_gene: TRBV2
CDR3nt: TGTGCCAGCAGGACCGCCAGCGAGCAGTTCTTC
CDR3aa: CASRTASEQFF

abundance: many
d_gene: TRBD2
j_gene: TRBJ2-7
v_gene: TRBV20-1
CDR3nt: TGCAGTGCTAGAGATCGAACTAGCGGCTCCTACGAGCAGTACTTC
CDR3aa: CSARDRTSGSYEQYF

abundance: few
d_gene: TRBD2
j_gene: TRBJ2-2
v_gene: TRBV29-1
CDR3nt: TGCAGCGTTGAAGATCCCAAGGGGAGGGCCCACACCGGGGAGCTGTTTTTT
CDR3aa: CSVEDPKGRAHTGELFF

abundance: many
d_gene: NA
j_gene: TRBJ1-4
v_gene: TRBV6-1
CDR3nt: TGTGCCAGCGGCTCGGGGCCGGGAGAAAAACTGTTTTTT
CDR3aa: CASGSGPGEKLFF

abundance: once
d_gene: NA
j_gene: TRBJ1-6
v_gene: TRBV27
CDR3nt: TGTGCCAGCAGTTTATTGTCCGGGTCCTTCTCCTATAATTCACCCCTCCACTTT
CDR3aa: CASSLLSGSFSYNSPLHF

abundance: NA
d_gene: NA
j_gene: TRBJ1-2
v_gene: TRBV14
CDR3nt: TGTGCCAGCAGTCGGACAACTAACTATGGCTACACCTTC
CDR3aa: CASSRTTNYGYTF

abundance: NA
d_gene: NA
j_gene: TRBJ2-2
v_gene: TRBV15
CDR3nt: TGTGCCACCAGTCATGTGGGGTCGGAGGAGCTGTTTTTT
CDR3aa: CATSHVGSEELFF

abundance: NA
d_gene: NA
j_gene: TRBJ1-1
v_gene: TRBV27
CDR3nt: TGTGCCAGCAGTTTACCAGGAATGAACACTGAAGCTTTCTTT
CDR3aa: CASSLPGMNTEAFF

abundance: many
d_gene: NA
j_gene: TRBJ1-6
v_gene: TRBV27
CDR3nt: TGTGCCAGCAGGCCCGAGGGGTACTCACCCCTCCACTTT
CDR3aa: CASRPEGYSPLHF

abundance: few
d_gene: NA
j_gene: TRBJ2-5
v_gene: TRBV7-8
CDR3nt: TGTGCCACCATGGGGAAAGGGGTAGAGACCCAGTACTTC
CDR3aa: CATMGKGVETQYF

abundance: NA
d_gene: NA
j_gene: TRBJ1-2
v_gene: TRBV7-6
CDR3nt: TGTGCCAGCAGCCCCTCATGGGGCAGCGGCTATGGCTACACCTTC
CDR3aa: CASSPSWGSGYGYTF

abundance: NA
d_gene: NA
j_gene: TRBJ2-1
v_gene: TRBV27
CDR3nt: TGTGCCAGCAGTTTAGAGCGGGAGCAGTTCTTC
CDR3aa: CASSLEREQFF

abundance: many
d_gene: TRBD2
j_gene: TRBJ2-1
v_gene: TRBV12-3/TRBV12-4
CDR3nt: TGTGCCAGCAGTCATAGACTAGCGGGAGGGGCGGTCAATGAGCAGTTCTTC
CDR3aa: CASSHRLAGGAVNEQFF

abundance: many
d_gene: NA
j_gene: TRBJ2-1
v_gene: TRBV5-1
CDR3nt: TGCGCCAGCAGCTTGGTGCAGCTGGGGGACAATGAGCAGTTCTTC
CDR3aa: CASSLVQLGDNEQFF

abundance: many
d_gene: NA
j_gene: TRBJ1-2
v_gene: TRBV6-1
CDR3nt: TGTGCCAGCAGTGAGTTGGGCGTCAGCTATGGCTACACCTTC
CDR3aa: CASSELGVSYGYTF

abundance: many
d_gene: TRBD1
j_gene: TRBJ1-1
v_gene: TRBV9
CDR3nt: TGTGCCAGCAGCCAAACTTTTCGACAGGGGAACACTGAAGCTTTCTTT
CDR3aa: CASSQTFRQGNTEAFF

abundance: NA
d_gene: NA
j_gene: TRBJ2-4
v_gene: TRBV7-8
CDR3nt: TGTGCCAGCAGCTTACTGGACGGGTCAGCCAAAAACATTCAGTACTTC
CDR3aa: CASSLLDGSAKNIQYF

abundance: NA
d_gene: TRBD1
j_gene: TRBJ2-7
v_gene: TRBV27
CDR3nt: TGTGCCAGCAGACGGACAGGGGGATTTTCCTACGAGCAGTACTTC
CDR3aa: CASRRTGGFSYEQYF

abundance: NA
d_gene: TRBD1
j_gene: TRBJ2-1
v_gene: TRBV4-2
CDR3nt: TGTGCCAGCAGCCAAGGCTACCTGACAGGGTTTAGGGGCAATGAGCAGTTCTTC
CDR3aa: CASSQGYLTGFRGNEQFF

abundance: few
d_gene: NA
j_gene: TRBJ2-7
v_gene: TRBV5-1
CDR3nt: TGCGCCAGCAGCCCCCGGTGGGGGGATTTGGACTACGAGCAGTACTTC
CDR3aa: CASSPRWGDLDYEQYF

abundance: NA
d_gene: NA
j_gene: TRBJ1-1
v_gene: TRBV6-1
CDR3nt: TGTGCCAGCACCACAGACAGCAACACTGAAGCTTCCTTT
CDR3aa: CASTTDSNTEASF

abundance: many
d_gene: NA
j_gene: TRBJ2-7
v_gene: TRBV19
CDR3nt: TGTGCCAGTAGTAATGAGGGAGGCTACGAGCAGTACTTC
CDR3aa: CASSNEGGYEQYF

abundance: few
d_gene: TRBD1
j_gene: TRBJ1-2
v_gene: TRBV29-1
CDR3nt: TGCAGCGTTCCCCAGGGGGCTGACTATGGCTACACCTTC
CDR3aa: CSVPQGADYGYTF

abundance: few
d_gene: TRBD2
j_gene: TRBJ2-5
v_gene: TRBV5-1
CDR3nt: TGCGCCAGCAGCCAGGGACTAGCGGGACGAGAGACCCAGTACTTC
CDR3aa: CASSQGLAGRETQYF

abundance: many
d_gene: TRBD1
j_gene: TRBJ2-7
v_gene: TRBV5-1
CDR3nt: TGCGCCAGCAGCCAGGGGACAGGGGTACGCGAGCAGTACTTC
CDR3aa: CASSQGTGVREQYF

abundance: many
d_gene: NA
j_gene: TRBJ1-5
v_gene: TRBV6-1
CDR3nt: TGTGCCTCACACTTTTATAGCAATCAGCCCCAGCATTTT
CDR3aa: CASHFYSNQPQHF

abundance: many
d_gene: NA
j_gene: TRBJ2-1
v_gene: TRBV12-3/TRBV12-4
CDR3nt: TGTGCCAGCAGCCTAAGGGTTGCTGAGCAGTTCTTC
CDR3aa: CASSLRVAEQFF

abundance: many
d_gene: TRBD2
j_gene: TRBJ2-3
v_gene: TRBV11-2
CDR3nt: TGTGCCAGCAGCTTGCACGGGGGGGGCACAGATACGCAGTATTTT
CDR3aa: CASSLHGGGTDTQYF

abundance: few
d_gene: NA
j_gene: TRBJ1-5
v_gene: TRBV5-1
CDR3nt: TGCGCCAGCAGAGAGGGTCACAATCAGCCCCAGCATTTT
CDR3aa: CASREGHNQPQHF

abundance: many
d_gene: NA
j_gene: TRBJ1-4
v_gene: TRBV18
CDR3nt: TGTGCCAGCTCACCAAGTAGCAGGGCGGATGAAAAACTGTTTTTT
CDR3aa: CASSPSSRADEKLFF

abundance: many
d_gene: NA
j_gene: TRBJ1-2
v_gene: TRBV29-1
CDR3nt: TGCAGCGTTGAAGTTGTCAGGGGCTATGGCTACACCTTC
CDR3aa: CSVEVVRGYGYTF

abundance: many
d_gene: NA
j_gene: TRBJ1-5
v_gene: TRBV2
CDR3nt: TGTGCCAGCAGTGAAGATGCTGGGGGCAATCAGCCCCAGCATTTT
CDR3aa: CASSEDAGGNQPQHF

abundance: few
d_gene: NA
j_gene: TRBJ2-7
v_gene: TRBV20-1
CDR3nt: TGCAGTGCTAGGGGGGCAAACTCCTACGAGCAGTACTTC
CDR3aa: CSARGANSYEQYF

abundance: many
d_gene: NA
j_gene: TRBJ2-3
v_gene: TRBV29-1
CDR3nt: TGCAGCGTTAAACACGTCGGAGATACGCAGTATTTT
CDR3aa: CSVKHVGDTQYF

abundance: few
d_gene: TRBD1
j_gene: TRBJ2-7
v_gene: TRBV29-1
CDR3nt: TGCAGCGTCTTACCGGGACAGGGGCAGTACGAGCAGTACTTC
CDR3aa: CSVLPGQGQYEQYF

abundance: NA
d_gene: NA
j_gene: TRBJ1-1
v_gene: TRBV6-2/TRBV6-3
CDR3nt: TGTGCCAGCAGTCCGCTCGACGGAAGAAGCACTGAAGCTTTCTTT
CDR3aa: CASSPLDGRSTEAFF

abundance: NA
d_gene: TRBD1
j_gene: TRBJ2-2
v_gene: TRBV28
CDR3nt: TGTGCCAGCAGACTCACCGGGACAGCGAACACCGGGGAGCTGTTTTTT
CDR3aa: CASRLTGTANTGELFF

abundance: many
d_gene: TRBD1
j_gene: TRBJ1-3
v_gene: TRBV7-8
CDR3nt: TGTGCCAGCAGCCCGGACAGGGCTGGAAACACCATATATTTT
CDR3aa: CASSPDRAGNTIYF

abundance: many
d_gene: NA
j_gene: TRBJ1-4
v_gene: TRBV20-1
CDR3nt: TGCAGTGCTAGAGTGGGTGTGGATGAAAAACTGTTTTTT
CDR3aa: CSARVGVDEKLFF

abundance: many
d_gene: NA
j_gene: TRBJ1-2
v_gene: TRBV29-1
CDR3nt: TGCAGCGTGAGCCCGCCGGGACACAGTAGCTACACCTTC
CDR3aa: CSVSPPGHSSYTF

abundance: many
d_gene: TRBD2
j_gene: TRBJ2-7
v_gene: TRBV20-1
CDR3nt: TGCAGTGCAGGAGGGAGGGCCCCCCTTTACGAGCAGTACTTC
CDR3aa: CSAGGRAPLYEQYF

abundance: many
d_gene: TRBD1
j_gene: TRBJ2-3
v_gene: TRBV5-1
CDR3nt: TGCGCCAGCAGCTTGGCCTGGACAGGGCCTGGCACAGATACGCAGTATTTT
CDR3aa: CASSLAWTGPGTDTQYF